Listed here are 25 T cell receptor beta chains from one sample, sequenced in a study of post-analysis software for immune sequencing data (dated by TCRdb to the mid-2010s). Beyond this particular receptor, the publication reports: Patients showed significantly higher frequencies than controls for roughly five TRBV segments, among them TRBV5-6, TRBV5-1 and TRBV20-1.

Library prep was done by PCR. Reads for this sample came from an Illumina HiSeq 2500. To reduce PCR and sequencing biases, unique molecular identifiers were incorporated into the TCR beta cDNA libraries. The public sequencing data were trimmed at Q25 with fastp and processed into clonotypes with MiXCR by TCRdb, which kept only in-frame beta chains. Each record represents a unique CDR3 protein, reported with the most common genes and DNA among its rows. The sample data list about 460,000 distinct CDR3 sequences, and around 40% of these were observed just once. Jointly, the top ten make up roughly 12% of the sample. The antigens these receptors bind are not known. The sequenced material came from blood. The source is a girl between 10 and 17 years old with multiple sclerosis.

The rearrangement uses TRBV7-9 and TRBJ2-7; the D gene is possibly TRBD2 (5 bases). The germline V and J ends were trimmed by 2 bases and 4 bases, with 18 bases remaining between them. The CDR3 has 16 residues. Germline CDR1 reads SEHNR; CDR2 reads FQNEAQ (reference sequence). The CDR3 loop reads CASSLLAGEGAYEQYF. The CDR3 coding sequence is TGTGCCAGCAGCTTATTGGCGGGCGAGGGAGCGTACGAGCAGTACTTC.

The CDR3 nucleotides read TGCGCCAGCAGCCAAGATGCGGCAGGGGGTTCACCCCTCCACTTT. It is translated as CASSQDAAGGSPLHF. The J gene is TRBJ1-6, the V gene TRBV4-3; 7 bases align to TRBD1. This CDR3 region has 15 residues. V lost 0 bases, J lost 9 bases, and 5 bases stayed unmatched. The germline V gene has CDR1 LGHNA and CDR2 YSLEER.

V usage is TRBV10-3 and J usage is TRBJ2-1, with D perhaps assigned TRBD1 or TRBD2 (5 bases each). TRBJ2-7 matches the DNA end more closely, so the J call is doubtful. Germline V lookup: CDR1 ENHRY, CDR2 SYGVKD. This CDR3 has 17 amino acids. CDR3 nucleotide sequence: TGTGCCATCAGTGAGGATTCCCCAGGGAGTGGCTTCTACGAGCAGTACTTC. Its protein is CAISEDSPGSGFYEQYF.

This rearrangement joins TRBV6-2 or TRBV6-3 to TRBJ2-7, with a tentative D call TRBD2 (6 bases). Germline assignment: CDR1 MNHEY and CDR2 SVGEGT. CDR3 length: 15 residues. Trimming took off 0 bases at V and 6 bases at J, with 15 bases between the two ends. CDR3 residues: CASSYSEGPPVEQYF. In DNA, the CDR3 is TGTGCCAGCAGTTACTCGGAGGGCCCACCTGTCGAGCAGTACTTC.

The V and J genes are TRBV7-2 and TRBJ2-4; 7 bases align to TRBD2. Looked up from germline, CDR1 is SGHTA and CDR2 is FQGNSA. J gave up 0 bases and V 1 base, and 6 bases lay outside the gene matches. This CDR3 has 17 residues. CDR3 protein: CASSLVGGALAKNIQYF. In nucleotides, the CDR3 is TGTGCCAGCAGCTTAGTGGGAGGGGCCCTAGCCAAAAACATTCAGTACTTC.

As concerns this clonotype: Germline is not matched at one junction end, which may reflect a read error. This chain links TRBV7-3 with TRBJ2-1; D is unresolved. Per the germline V gene, CDR1 is SGHTA and CDR2 is FQGTGA. This CDR3 has 13 residues. The CDR3 loop reads CASSLPPHNEQVF. The DNA for the CDR3 is TGTGCCAGCAGCCTACCCCCCCACAATGAGCAGGTCTTC.

This clonotype came up a few times. This rearrangement joins TRBV27 to TRBJ1-1; tentatively, D is TRBD1 (5 bases). This CDR3 has 14 amino acids. Trimming stripped 2 bases from V and 3 bases from J, with 10 bases between. The germline V gene has CDR1 MNHEY and CDR2 SMNVEV (reference sequence). Here the CDR3 reads CASSLGGPHTEAFF. In DNA form, the CDR3 reads TGTGCCAGCAGTTTAGGGGGACCACACACTGAAGCTTTCTTT.

This clonotype has only a few counts. CDR3 nucleotides: TGCAGTGCTAGAAGACAGCTGGCGGGTACTGAAGCTTTCTTT. Its translation: CSARRQLAGTEAFF. V and J are TRBV20-1 and TRBJ1-1; D may be TRBD1 (5 bases). Trimming removed 2 bases from V and 5 bases from J, with 15 bases in between. The CDR3 sequence is 14 residues long. Germline CDR1 and CDR2: DFQATT and SNEGSKA (reference sequence).

This clonotype was seen a handful of times. The V call is TRBV29-1, the J call TRBJ2-6; D remains ambiguous. The germline CDR1 and CDR2 sequences are SQVTM and ANQGSEA. V was pared by 6 bases and J by 0 bases, with 3 bases between. This CDR3 has 12 residues. The DNA for the CDR3 is TGCAGCGTACACTCTGGGGCCAACGTCCTGACTTTC. This codes for CSVHSGANVLTF. The full variable domain, completed using reference TRBV29-1 and TRBJ2-6, is SAVISQKPSRDICQRGTSLTIQCQVDSQVTMMFWYRQQPGQSLTLIATANQGSEATYESGFVIDKFPISRPNLTFSTLTVSNMSPEDSSIYLCSVHSGANVLTFGAGSRLTVL.

The chain uses TRBV10-3 and TRBJ2-7, with TRBD2 matching over 16 bases. The CDR3 consists of 15 residues. V was pared by 2 bases and J by 7 bases, with 2 bases of the junction left unmatched. Per germline, CDR1 ENHRY and CDR2 SYGVKD. The CDR3 sequence is CAISEGTSGRDEQYF. The DNA of the CDR3 is TGTGCCATCAGTGAGGGGACTAGCGGGAGGGATGAGCAGTACTTC.

The chain joins TRBV29-1 to TRBJ2-7; D may be TRBD1 or TRBD2 (6 bases each). V was cut by 4 bases and J by 2 bases, with 12 bases left in between. CDR1 and CDR2 (germline): SQVTM, ANQGSEA. The CDR3 length is 13 residues. The DNA for the CDR3 is TGCAGCGTTGGCCCGGAGGGGGCCTACGAGCAGTACTTC. Protein: CSVGPEGAYEQYF.

V is TRBV4-1 and J is TRBJ2-3; unclear D gene. The V gene lost 4 bases and the J gene lost 4 bases, with 9 bases spanning the gap. The CDR3 consists of 13 residues. Germline V gene data show CDR1 as MGHRA and CDR2 as YSYEKL. CDR3 nucleotide sequence: TGCGCCAGCAGCCGCCTGGGCGCAGATACGCAGTATTTT. Its protein is CASSRLGADTQYF.

The rearrangement joins TRBV6-6 to TRBJ2-1; 7 positions agree with TRBD1. J lost 10 bases, V lost 6 bases, and 6 bases had no gene match. Germline-derived CDR1 and CDR2 are MNHNY and SVGAGI (reference sequence). There are 12 residues in the CDR3. The CDR3 nucleotides are TGTGCCAGCAGAGACAGGGTTGACGAGCAGTTCTTC. Residues: CASRDRVDEQFF.

The rearrangement links TRBV12-5 to TRBJ2-3; 7 nucleotides line up with TRBD2. The CDR3 sequence is 13 residues long. Germline trimming cut 5 bases from V and 4 bases from J; bases unmatched to any gene: 3. Germline V CDR1 and CDR2: LGHNT, FRNRAP. The CDR3 spells CASGTSVSDTQYF. As DNA, the CDR3 is TGTGCTAGTGGTACTAGCGTCTCAGATACGCAGTATTTT.

The V and J genes are TRBV28 and TRBJ2-3, with D tentatively TRBD2 (6 bases). The V end was cut by 7 bases, the J end by 2 bases, with 13 bases between. The CDR3 consists of 14 residues. CDR1 is MDHEN, CDR2 SYDVKM, per germline. The CDR3 sequence is CASKLAVPTDTQYF. Here the CDR3 DNA reads TGTGCCAGCAAATTAGCGGTACCCACAGATACGCAGTATTTT.

This chain joins TRBV3-1 and TRBJ1-1; D perhaps matches TRBD1 (5 bases). With 1 base removed from V and 4 bases from J, the gap between germline ends came to 10 bases. The germline CDR1 and CDR2 sequences are LGHDT and YNNKEL (reference sequence). The CDR3 is 14 amino acids. DNA of the CDR3: TGTGCCAGCAGCCAAGCCCAGGGAGGCACTGAAGCTTTCTTT. Its protein product is CASSQAQGGTEAFF.

This clonotype qualifies as medium-sized. This rearrangement joins TRBV5-1 to TRBJ2-7, with 8 bases identical to TRBD1. Germline V gene lookup returns CDR1 SGHRS and CDR2 YFSETQ. The junction had 5 bases not matched to a gene; V was cut back by 4 bases and J by 2 bases. The CDR3 spans 14 residues. The CDR3 reads CASSDGQGAYEQYF. CDR3 nucleotides: TGCGCCAGCAGCGACGGACAGGGAGCCTACGAGCAGTACTTC.

The rearrangement uses TRBV28 and TRBJ2-7; TRBD2 matches 8 bases. With 11 bases clipped from V and 6 bases from J, the junction kept 15 bases outside the gene matches. There are 14 residues in the CDR3. Germline CDR1 reads MDHEN; CDR2 reads SYDVKM. CDR3 sequence: CAGNLAGGFGEQYF. The CDR3 DNA reads as TGTGCCGGCAACCTAGCGGGCGGGTTCGGCGAGCAGTACTTC.

V and J are TRBV15 and TRBJ1-4, with 8 positions matching TRBD1. Germline loops: CDR1 LNHNV, CDR2 YYDKDF (reference sequence). Losses at the gene ends were 5 bases for V and 0 bases for J; bases not matched to a gene: 8. The CDR3 has 17 amino acids. This CDR3 reads CATSAGTGPATNEKLFF. CDR3 in DNA: TGTGCCACCAGCGCTGGGACAGGCCCTGCAACTAATGAAAAACTGTTTTTT. Full variable domain (rest looked up from reference TRBV15 and TRBJ1-4): DAMVIQNPRYQVTQFGKPVTLSCSQTLNHNVMYWYQQKSSQAPKLLFHYYDKDFNNEADTPDNFQSRRPNTSFCFLDIRSPGLGDTAMYLCATSAGTGPATNEKLFFGSGTQLSVL.

Only a few counts were recorded for this clonotype. The chain is built from TRBV19 and TRBJ1-2; 7 bases align to TRBD1. V lost 10 bases and J lost 8; bases outside the gene matches: 7. Germline V gene lookup returns CDR1 LNHDA and CDR2 SQIVND (reference sequence). The CDR3 is 11 residues long. This CDR3 is CANLTGVGYTF. The DNA of the CDR3 is TGTGCCAATCTTACAGGGGTCGGCTACACCTTC.

This clonotype was observed at least ten times. The chain employs TRBV6-2 or TRBV6-3 and TRBJ2-6; D unclear. The V gene's germline CDR1 is MNHEY and CDR2 SVGEGT. The CDR3 has 15 residues. V was clipped by 7 bases and J by 0 bases, with 10 bases between them. In DNA form, the CDR3 reads TGTGCCAGCACCCCGAAGGTCTCTGGGGCCAACGTCCTGACTTTC. Translating gives CASTPKVSGANVLTF.

This clonotype was detected ten times or more. This rearrangement joins TRBV29-1 to TRBJ2-5; TRBD1 or TRBD2 may be the D gene (5 bases each). The CDR3 sequence is 15 residues long. Between the trimmed V and J ends, which lost 1 base and 4 bases, there was a span of 16 bases. Germline values: CDR1 SQVTM, CDR2 ANQGSEA. CDR3 region: CSVEGGLGDGETQYF. As DNA, the CDR3 is TGCAGCGTTGAAGGCGGCCTGGGGGACGGAGAGACCCAGTACTTC.

The chain joins TRBV10-3 to TRBJ1-2, with D unresolved. CDR3 length: 19 amino acids. Germline lookup yields CDR1 ENHRY and CDR2 SYGVKD. Trimming pared 0 bases from V and 3 bases from J, leaving 23 bases between. The CDR3 here is CAISESIVYPNGEYYGYTF. The CDR3 region has the DNA TGTGCCATCAGTGAGTCGATCGTGTATCCTAACGGGGAGTACTATGGCTACACCTTC.

With respect to this clonotype: At one boundary the junction diverges from the germline segment, which might be a read error. The chain employs TRBV13 and TRBJ1-2; D is undetermined. This CDR3 has 12 amino acids. The germline CDR1 and CDR2 sequences are PRHDT and FYEKMQ (reference sequence). This chain's CDR3 is CAGSPQNDDYTF. CDR3 DNA: TGTGCCGGCAGCCCACAGAACGATGACTACACCTTC.

This clonotype has more than one count but fewer than ten. The V and J genes are TRBV7-3 and TRBJ2-1; no clear D. V was trimmed by 2 bases and J by 7 bases, leaving 9 bases between them. The CDR3 covers 13 residues. The germline V gene encodes CDR1 SGHTA and CDR2 FQGTGA. The CDR3 DNA is TGTGCCAGCAGCTTACCGTCTACTAATGAGCAGTTCTTC. It specifies CASSLPSTNEQFF. The full variable domain, rest sourced from reference TRBV7-3 and TRBJ2-1, is GAGVSQTPSNKVTEKGKYVELRCDPISGHTALYWYRQSLGQGPEFLIYFQGTGAADDSGLPNDRFFAVRPEGSVSTLKIQRTERGDSAVYLCASSLPSTNEQFFGPGTRLTVL.